The next 9 T cell receptor beta chains were all read from a single sample in a study of T cell responses to AZD1222 COVID-19 vaccine. This table comes from immunoSEQ multiplex PCR, and its TCRdb copy is limited to in-frame clones, with some not included. The sample contains some 150,000 clones, roughly 90% of which appear only once. The specimen was peripheral blood, collected on day 0 of AZD1222 vaccination. These TCRs come from an adult in good health.

The chain joins TRBV6-5 to TRBJ2-7; 7 nucleotides match TRBD2. Germline V gene data show CDR1 as MNHEY and CDR2 as SVGAGI. CDR3 size: 14 residues. V trimming: 4 bases; J trimming: 0 bases; junction bases outside the gene matches: 3. In DNA, the CDR3 is TGTGCCAGCAGTTCCCGGACTAGCTCCTACGAGCAGTACTTC. It translates to CASSSRTSSYEQYF.

The rearrangement links TRBV19 to TRBJ1-4; 7 bases are shared with TRBD1. From germline, CDR1 is LNHDA and CDR2 SQIVND (reference sequence). With V trimmed by 10 bases and J by 7 bases, 12 bases remained unmatched. The CDR3 length is 14 residues. This CDR3 is CATQLGDRAEKLFF. Here the CDR3 DNA reads TGTGCCACCCAGTTGGGTGACAGGGCTGAAAAACTGTTTTTT.

V gene TRBV5-6 combines with J gene TRBJ1-2, with D uncertain. Germline V gene data show CDR1 as SGHDT and CDR2 as YYEEEE. The CDR3 runs to 13 residues. V was pared by 5 bases and J by 6 bases, with 14 bases between. CDR3: CASRPTVTNGYTF. CDR3 nucleotides: TGTGCCAGCAGGCCGACGGTAACTAATGGCTACACCTTC.

The V gene is TRBV20-1, the J gene TRBJ1-3, with no clear D. Looked up from germline, CDR1 is DFQATT and CDR2 is SNEGSKA (reference sequence). The CDR3 totals 11 residues. V lost 6 bases and J 4 bases, leaving 7 bases between the germline ends. The CDR3 nucleotides read TGCAGTGCAACAACCGGAAACACCATATATTTT. Translation gives CSATTGNTIYF.

V usage is TRBV6-5 and J usage is TRBJ1-1; perhaps TRBD1 as D (5 bases). Trimming pared 7 bases from V and 0 bases from J, leaving 12 bases between. Germline-derived CDR1 and CDR2 are MNHEY and SVGAGI. CDR3 length: 14 amino acids. The CDR3 nucleotides are TGTGCCAGCACCCGGGGGGGGTTGAACACTGAAGCTTTCTTT. Its protein product is CASTRGGLNTEAFF.

This chain joins TRBV27 and TRBJ2-3, with TRBD2 matching 8 bases. There are 16 residues in the CDR3. Trimming removed 5 bases from V and 3 bases from J; junction bases left unmatched: 10. CDR1 MNHEY and CDR2 SMNVEV come from the germline V gene (reference sequence). CDR3 sequence (DNA): TGTGCCAGCAGTACAATAAGCGGGAGTAGGACAGATACGCAGTATTTT. Its protein product is CASSTISGSRTDTQYF.

This sequence joins TRBV9 and TRBJ2-7, with 11 bases that match TRBD2. V lost 9 bases, J lost 1 base, and 6 bases stayed unmatched. This CDR3 has 14 amino acids. Looked up from germline, CDR1 is SGDLS and CDR2 is YYNGEE. The CDR3: CAKMTSGASYEQYF. CDR3 DNA: TGTGCCAAGATGACTAGCGGGGCTTCCTACGAGCAGTACTTC.

The table lists this clone with a count of one. The rearrangement uses TRBV29-1 and TRBJ1-2; a weak D match, TRBD1 (5 bases). Germline V CDR1 and CDR2: SQVTM, ANQGSEA. V was trimmed by 3 bases and J by 5 bases, leaving 25 bases between them. CDR3 length equals 17 residues. In nucleotides, the CDR3 is TGCAGCGTTGATTGGGGGGACTCTAATGCCCCCATTTATGGCTACACCTTC. Protein: CSVDWGDSNAPIYGYTF.

This sequence joins TRBV4-2 and TRBJ2-7; D unclear. V lost 4 bases and J 0 bases, leaving 7 bases between the germline ends. The length of the CDR3 is 13 residues. CDR1 and CDR2 (germline): LGHNA, YNFKEQ. This CDR3 reads CASSPDLSYEQYF. The CDR3 DNA is TGTGCCAGCAGCCCGGACCTCTCCTACGAGCAGTACTTC.